Presented here are 3 T cell receptor beta chains from one specimen sequenced in a study of beta chain features in type 1 diabetes. Investigators reverse transcribed all isolated RNA, so they sequenced expressed TCRB transcripts. The repertoire was sequenced with immunoSEQ multiplex PCR; TCRdb's copy has only in-frame clones and lacks some. The sample includes 300,000 to 400,000 clones, approximately 9.9% of them seen just once. What was sequenced was naive CD4+ T cells from blood. These receptors were obtained from a woman under 40 in good health.

The rearrangement uses TRBV6-5 and TRBJ1-3; D is unclear. CDR3 length: 14 amino acids. The V end was cut by 5 bases, the J end by 0 bases, with 8 bases between. Germline CDR1 is MNHEY and CDR2 is SVGAGI. DNA for the CDR3: TGTGCCAGCAGTCCCCTGAGCTCTGGAAACACCATATATTTT. It yields the protein CASSPLSSGNTIYF.

This clone was seen more than once but under ten times. The chain employs TRBV27 and TRBJ2-1; 11 positions agree with TRBD1. V was pared by 7 bases and J by 6 bases, with 11 bases of the junction left unmatched. The V gene's germline CDR1 is MNHEY and CDR2 SMNVEV (reference sequence). The CDR3 covers 16 residues. DNA of the CDR3: TGTGCCAGCACCAGAACGGACAGGGGGCGATCCAATGAGCAGTTCTTC. It encodes CASTRTDRGRSNEQFF.

The rearrangement links TRBV13 to TRBJ2-5; 10 nucleotides match TRBD2. Germline-derived CDR1 and CDR2 are PRHDT and FYEKMQ (reference sequence). CDR3 length equals 17 residues. The J segment lost 4 bases and the V segment lost 5 bases, leaving 13 bases of the junction unmatched. The CDR3 DNA reads TGTGCCAGCAGCCCCAACGAAAGGGGACTAGCGTTAGAGACCCAGTACTTC. Translated, it gives CASSPNERGLALETQYF.